Below, 23 T cell receptor beta chains from the same sample are listed, as sequenced in a study of PD-L1 blockade in urothelial cancer. TCRdb's table, derived via immunoSEQ multiplex PCR, lists solely in-frame clones and lacks some. This table has about 69,000 clones, 85% to 90% appearing once. Here the sequenced sample was PBMCs, taken around atezolizumab (anti-PD-L1) treatment. The receptors derive from a man between 60 and 75 years old with urothelial cancer.

The chain uses TRBV20-1 and TRBJ2-5; D not certain. CDR1 and CDR2 (germline): DFQATT, SNEGSKA (reference sequence). Trimming left V 7 bases short and J 5 bases short, with 11 bases between. The CDR3 totals 11 residues. CDR3 protein: CSVVPRETQYF. In DNA form, the CDR3 reads TGCAGTGTCGTGCCTCGGGAGACCCAGTACTTC.

The chain combines TRBV5-1 with TRBJ2-5; D perhaps matches TRBD2 (6 bases). This CDR3 contains 15 residues. Looked up from germline, CDR1 is SGHRS and CDR2 is YFSETQ. V was shortened by 1 base and J by 5 bases, with 15 bases between the two germline ends. In DNA form, the CDR3 reads TGCGCCAGCAGCTTGTCACCGGGGGTCGGGGAGACCCAGTACTTC. Amino acid sequence: CASSLSPGVGETQYF.

The chain carries TRBV29-1 and TRBJ2-6; TRBD1 matches 9 bases. The CDR3 extends over 15 amino acids. The V gene's germline CDR1 is SQVTM and CDR2 ANQGSEA. V dropped 6 bases and J dropped 4; count of bases not matched to a gene: 7. DNA of the CDR3: TGCAGCGTGGAGGGACAGGGTTCCGGGGCCAACGTCCTGACTTTC. Translated, it gives CSVEGQGSGANVLTF.

The chain links TRBV7-2 to TRBJ2-1, with 9 nucleotides matching TRBD1. The CDR3 length is 17 residues. The junction had 10 bases not matched to a gene; V was cut back by 6 bases and J by 1 base. CDR1 is SGHTA and CDR2 is FQGNSA in the germline V gene. In DNA, the CDR3 is TGTGCCAGCAGTCGGAAGGTGGGGACAGGGTCCTACAATGAGCAGTTCTTC. Translating it yields CASSRKVGTGSYNEQFF. The full variable domain, its missing parts supplied by reference TRBV7-2 and TRBJ2-1, is GAGVSQSPSNKVTEKGKDVELRCDPISGHTALYWYRQSLGQGLEFLIYFQGNSAPDKSGLPSDRFSAERTGGSVSTLTIQRTQQEDSAVYLCASSRKVGTGSYNEQFFGPGTRLTVL.

V usage is TRBV6-1 and J usage is TRBJ1-2; 8 nucleotides agree with TRBD1. This CDR3 has 12 amino acids. The J segment lost 6 bases and the V segment lost 8 bases, leaving 5 bases of the junction unmatched. Germline V gene sequence: CDR1 MNHNS, CDR2 SASEGT. DNA of the CDR3: TGTGCCAGCCGGACAGGGACTAATGGCTACACCTTC. Amino acid sequence: CASRTGTNGYTF.

CDR3 residues: CASSRRAGTSYEQYF. The CDR3 DNA reads as TGTGCCAGCTCCCGTCGGGCGGGGACCTCCTACGAGCAGTACTTC. The chain carries TRBV18 and TRBJ2-7, with D possibly matching TRBD2 (6 bases). The length of the CDR3 is 15 residues. Trimming left V 6 bases short and J 0 bases short, with 15 bases between. Per the germline V gene, CDR1 is KGHSH and CDR2 is LQKENI.

This clone was detected once. The chain couples TRBV7-3 to TRBJ2-2; D ambiguous. The CDR3 has 14 residues. Trimming took off 4 bases at V and 4 bases at J, with 10 bases between the two ends. Germline values: CDR1 SGHTA, CDR2 FQGTGA. The CDR3 region is CASSSSLGTGELFF. The DNA for the CDR3 is TGTGCCAGCAGCTCCTCCCTAGGCACCGGGGAGCTGTTTTTT.

The chain carries TRBV6-1 and TRBJ1-6; TRBD1 agrees at 9 bases. J lost 6 bases, V lost 6 bases, and 6 bases had no gene match. Germline CDR1 is MNHNS and CDR2 is SASEGT. The length of the CDR3 is 15 residues. The CDR3 is CASSPRQGGNSPLHF. The CDR3 DNA is TGTGCCAGCAGCCCGCGACAGGGGGGTAATTCACCCCTCCACTTT.

The rearrangement joins TRBV10-3 to TRBJ1-1; 10 positions match TRBD1. V lost 0 bases and J lost 2; bases outside the gene matches: 6. The CDR3 contains 17 residues. Germline V gene sequence: CDR1 ENHRY, CDR2 SYGVKD. The CDR3 nucleotides read TGTGCCATCAGTGAGTCAAGGAGACAGGGGGCAAACACTGAAGCTTTCTTT. Translating gives CAISESRRQGANTEAFF.

The chain has TRBV15 and TRBJ2-3; D is possibly TRBD2 (6 bases). The V gene lost 1 base and the J gene lost 3 bases, with 14 bases spanning the gap. Germline V lookup: CDR1 LNHNV, CDR2 YYDKDF (reference sequence). CDR3 size: 16 residues. CDR3 protein: CATSRGKTGVTDTQYF. CDR3 DNA sequence: TGTGCCACCAGCAGAGGAAAAACGGGAGTGACAGATACGCAGTATTTT.

The table lists this clone with a count of one. The chain is built from TRBV5-1 and TRBJ1-1; TRBD1 agrees at 9 bases. The CDR3 is made up of 16 amino acids. With V trimmed by 4 bases and J by 8 bases, 15 bases remained unmatched. The germline V gene encodes CDR1 SGHRS and CDR2 YFSETQ. This chain's CDR3 is CASSLPTGGASIEAFF. CDR3 coding DNA: TGCGCCAGCAGCCTACCCACAGGGGGCGCCTCCATCGAAGCTTTCTTT.

This sequence joins TRBV9 and TRBJ2-5, with D possibly TRBD2 on 6 matching bases. Trimming shortened V by 0 bases and J by 5 bases, and 11 bases separated the two germline ends. The CDR3 runs 14 residues. Germline V CDR1 and CDR2: SGDLS, YYNGEE. The CDR3 bases are TGTGCCAGCAGCGTAGGGTTAGCGGAGGAGACCCAGTACTTC. This sequence encodes CASSVGLAEETQYF.

A few counts support this clone. V and J are TRBV19 and TRBJ2-6; TRBD1 is a possible D gene (5 bases). The V end lost 5 bases, the J end lost 2 bases, and 13 bases lay between the germline ends. The CDR3 totals 16 residues. Germline CDR1 is LNHDA and CDR2 is SQIVND (reference sequence). CDR3 residues: CASSAGRFTGANVLTF. CDR3 bases: TGTGCCAGTAGTGCAGGGCGGTTCACTGGGGCCAACGTCCTGACTTTC.

J is TRBJ2-1 and V is TRBV9; TRBD2 agrees at 8 bases. The CDR3 is made up of 16 amino acids. Germline V gene data show CDR1 as SGDLS and CDR2 as YYNGEE. Unmatched junction bases numbered 10, after V lost 0 bases and J lost 8 bases. CDR3: CASSVGPGGLRDEQFF. CDR3 bases: TGTGCCAGCAGCGTAGGACCGGGAGGGCTCAGGGATGAGCAGTTCTTC.

The CDR3 is CASSRNDMLSGNTIYF. The CDR3 DNA sequence: TGTGCCAGCAGCCGTAACGACATGCTCTCTGGAAACACCATATATTTT. The chain carries TRBV5-4 and TRBJ1-3; D call uncertain. Germline V CDR1 and CDR2: SGHNT, YYREEE (reference sequence). CDR3 length: 16 residues. Trimming removed 4 bases from V and 0 bases from J, with 14 bases in between.

J is TRBJ2-1 and V is TRBV6-5, with 14 bases aligning to TRBD2. Germline values: CDR1 MNHEY, CDR2 SVGAGI. The CDR3 totals 15 residues. V was pared by 6 bases and J by 10 bases, with 8 bases of the junction left unmatched. Written as DNA, the CDR3 is TGTGCCAGCAGCCCGACTAGCGGGGGGGCCTTCGAGCAGTTCTTC. It translates to CASSPTSGGAFEQFF.

This clone is labeled medium-sized. A junction boundary mismatches the germline segment, possibly from a read error. V is TRBV7-8 and J is TRBJ1-1; D gene unclear. The germline gives CDR1 SGHVS, CDR2 FQNEAQ. The length of the CDR3 is 13 residues. The CDR3 DNA reads TGTGCCAGCAGCCTGGGCCTGAACCCTGAAGCTTTCTTT. Translation: CASSLGLNPEAFF.

The genes are TRBV19 and TRBJ2-4; TRBD2 agrees at 12 bases. CDR3 length equals 17 residues. CDR1 and CDR2 from the germline V gene are LNHDA and SQIVND (reference sequence). After removal of 2 bases from V and 7 bases from J, the junction contained 9 bases not matched to a gene. The CDR3 region has the DNA TGTGCCAGTAGTATAAATAGCGGACTAGCGGGGACCAACATTCAGTACTTC. It yields the protein CASSINSGLAGTNIQYF.

V and J are TRBV4-3 and TRBJ2-1; 7 bases agree with TRBD2. V trimming: 0 bases; J trimming: 4 bases; junction bases outside the gene matches: 9. The CDR3 runs 17 residues. Germline lookup yields CDR1 LGHNA and CDR2 YSLEER. DNA for the CDR3: TGCGCCAGCAGCCAAGAGAACGGGCCTAGCGGATACAATGAGCAGTTCTTC. Residues: CASSQENGPSGYNEQFF.

The CDR3 coding sequence is TGTGCCAGTAGTATAGGTCCAGGTCGGACTGAAGCTTTCTTT. The encoded protein is CASSIGPGRTEAFF. The chain combines TRBV19 with TRBJ1-1; D ambiguous. V gave up 1 base and J gave up 5 bases, with 11 bases separating them. CDR3 size: 14 residues. Germline values: CDR1 LNHDA, CDR2 SQIVND (reference sequence). Full variable domain (outside the CDR3, taken from reference TRBV19 and TRBJ1-1): DGGITQSPKYLFRKEGQNVTLSCEQNLNHDAMYWYRQDPGQGLRLIYYSQIVNDFQKGDIAEGYSVSREKKESFPLTVTSAQKNPTAFYLCASSIGPGRTEAFFGQGTRLTVV.

The V and J genes are TRBV19 and TRBJ2-1; D is ambiguous. The germline V gene has CDR1 LNHDA and CDR2 SQIVND (reference sequence). Trimming removed 1 base at V and 0 bases at J, with 13 bases between. CDR3 length equals 17 residues. CDR3 sequence: CASSIVGSASSYNEQFF. DNA for the CDR3: TGTGCCAGTAGTATAGTAGGAAGCGCTAGCTCCTACAATGAGCAGTTCTTC.

The chain uses TRBV28 and TRBJ2-5; D is perhaps TRBD1 (6 bases). Trimming stripped 5 bases from V and 1 base from J, with 11 bases between. The CDR3 is made up of 14 amino acids. CDR1 and CDR2 (germline): MDHEN, SYDVKM. The CDR3 loop is CASSPGQTQETQYF. The DNA for the CDR3 is TGTGCCAGCAGTCCCGGACAGACCCAAGAGACCCAGTACTTC.

This chain connects TRBV11-3 to TRBJ2-3; D is uncertain. The CDR3 contains 16 residues. Germline CDR1 reads SGHNT; CDR2 reads YENEEA. Trimming shortened V by 0 bases and J by 7 bases, and 17 bases separated the two germline ends. CDR3 nucleotide sequence: TGTGCCAGCAGCTTAGATAACGGATATAGCCTGAATACGCAGTATTTT. Translation: CASSLDNGYSLNTQYF.